A selection of T cell receptor beta chains follows, all from one sample in a study of glioma-infiltrating T cells. TCRdb recomputed calls from the multiplex PCR reads with MiXCR, one row per CDR3 protein. The top ten hold around 11% of the sample, which has 300,000 to 450,000 distinct CDR3 sequences, approximately 42% seen once. Sequenced sample: glioma tissue, nonneoplastic brain tissue, or PBMCs (not recorded which). Receptors were obtained from a human donor with low-grade glioma or glioblastoma, undergoing nonglioma brain surgery, or in good health (not recorded which). Both conserved end residues are part of each CDR3. The size entry is marked missing in some rows and otherwise reads once, few, many or a size class.

>few|TRBV14|TRBJ1-1
CASSPTGGATEAFF
>NA|TRBV7-2|TRBJ2-1
CASTWGWQGDQFF
>NA|TRBV7-9|TRBJ1-1
CASSSPELMNTEAFF
>few|TRBV28|TRBJ2-1
CASTSRGRGDNEQFF
>many|TRBV27|TRBJ2-3
CASAAGGRGTDTQYF
>few|TRBV28|TRBJ2-1
CASSSWTSGRNEQFF
>NA|TRBV28|TRBJ2-7
CASSLWRQGALYEQYF
>NA|TRBV28|TRBJ2-5
CASSRGALETQYF
>NA|TRBV7-6|TRBJ2-7
CASSPDGAYEQYF
>many|TRBV6-1|TRBJ1-1
CASSGRQGTNTEAFF
>NA|TRBV7-2|TRBJ2-2
CASSLSRATGELFF
>NA|TRBV4-3|TRBJ2-1
CASSQAGARANEQFF
>NA|TRBV7-9|TRBJ2-1
CASSLRTSGPGGHNEQFF
>NA|TRBV4-1|TRBJ2-3
CASSHEVTADRRTDTQYF
>few|TRBV28|TRBJ2-7
CASSIGQFYEQYF
>NA|TRBV7-9|TRBJ1-2
CASSFVAGVDYGYTF
>NA|TRBV7-9|TRBJ2-7
CASSLAAGVIRYEKYF
>few|TRBV7-3|TRBJ2-3
CASSLVPSDTQYF
>NA|TRBV2|TRBJ2-5
CASRAGTSGMVTQYF
>few|TRBV20-1|TRBJ1-1
CSASDGAGRGPGAFF
>many|TRBV28|TRBJ1-5
CASSWVLNSNQPQHF
>NA|TRBV19|TRBJ2-7
CASSPRKSSGSNHEQYF
>few|TRBV4-1|TRBJ2-7
CASSQDLSVSSYEQYF
>few|TRBV27|TRBJ1-1
CASSQGRSTEAFF
>NA|TRBV7-2|TRBJ2-3
CASSLWRERSTDTQYF
>many|TRBV10-3|TRBJ1-3
CAISTGIGNTIYF
>few|TRBV20-1|TRBJ1-5
CSARADRAPQPQHF
>NA|TRBV10-3|TRBJ2-2
CAISKYGSDTGELFF
>few|TRBV28|TRBJ2-1
CASSHDRVEFF
>few|TRBV12-3/TRBV12-4|TRBJ2-3
CASRPRREAPDTQYF
>many|TRBV7-2|TRBJ2-3
CASSLFRGASTDTQYF
>NA|TRBV6-5|TRBJ2-1
CASSYRLPGTTYNEQFF
>few|TRBV4-3|TRBJ2-6
CASSQDQGSGANVLTF
>many|TRBV6-6|TRBJ1-1
CASSYGAGGGTEAFF
>NA|TRBV5-1|TRBJ2-1
CASSLGGPEGVGQFF
>NA|TRBV6-2/TRBV6-3|TRBJ2-7
CASSDGRVVPYEQYF
>NA|TRBV20-1|TRBJ2-1
CSARPFSTREWYGDEQFF
>few|TRBV5-1|TRBJ2-2
CASSFTAGSTGELFF
>medium-sized|TRBV6-2/TRBV6-3|TRBJ1-5
CASSYEGGSPQHF
>few|TRBV4-3|TRBJ1-5
CASSQVGVQGSNQPQHF
>many|TRBV28|TRBJ1-2
CASSTGRQGLIYTF
>NA|TRBV7-9|TRBJ1-6
CASNKNRGREALHF
>few|TRBV7-2|TRBJ2-4
CASSLSYRGRAKNIQYF
>few|TRBV18|TRBJ1-1
CASSPTRGYTEAFF
>NA|TRBV20-1|TRBJ2-5
CSARDGWLKEETQYF
>few|TRBV29-1|TRBJ2-1
CSVENVPYNEQFF
>many|TRBV20-1|TRBJ1-5
CSVSQGGESNQPQHF
>NA|TRBV7-2|TRBJ2-5
CASSFRIQETQYF
>many|TRBV6-2/TRBV6-3|TRBJ2-7
CASALAGERYEQYF
>NA|TRBV7-2|TRBJ2-7
CASSSRSGGVLLNEQYF